Given below is one TCR beta chain in context. Antigen unknown. Amplification used 60 Vbeta primers and 13 Jbeta primers. Using immunoSEQ multiplex PCR, the repertoire was profiled, and TCRdb retains in-frame clones only, with some absent. The profile shows approximately 150,000 clones, 65% to 70% of them singletons. These data are taken from a study of cytomegalovirus exposure and HLA in healthy donors. Regarding the study as a whole: With further analysis later on, most CMV-associated TCR beta chains appeared HLA-restricted. What a later analysis reportedly showed was that an Asian-associated ancestry cluster had fewer N-insertions than the approximately 700-donor mean. The study had only CMV serostatus as immune exposure information.

Samples came from healthy bone marrow donors. The germline V gene encodes CDR1 LNHDA and CDR2 SQIVND (reference sequence). The V end was cut by 9 bases, the J end by 0 bases, with 14 bases between. The CDR3 consists of 14 residues. V and J are TRBV19 and TRBJ1-1; maybe TRBD1 (6 bases). The sequence was obtained from a man younger than 45 in good health and CMV-seropositive. Sequencing was performed on PBMCs. CDR3: CASLRGTVNTEAFF. CDR3 nucleotides: TGTGCCAGCTTAAGGGGGACGGTGAACACTGAAGCTTTCTTT. Based on the CDR3 plus reference TRBV19 and TRBJ1-1, the full variable domain is DGGITQSPKYLFRKEGQNVTLSCEQNLNHDAMYWYRQDPGQGLRLIYYSQIVNDFQKGDIAEGYSVSREKKESFPLTVTSAQKNPTAFYLCASLRGTVNTEAFFGQGTRLTVV.